The next 2 T cell receptor beta chains were all read from a single sample in a study of CXCR3-negative and CXCR3-positive naive CD8 T cells. In preparing the TRB cDNA libraries, 5' RACE with UMI labels was used. Following a re-call of the 5' RACE reads, TCRdb has one entry per CDR3 protein and lacks DNA. In total, the table holds about 120,000 distinct CDR3 sequences. The specimen was naive CXCR3- CD8+ T cells from blood. Subset in this sample: CD45RO-CCR7+CD27+CD95- naive CD8+ T cells lacking CXCR3 (TNR3-). The receptors come from a human donor in good health. Some clones in this sample may be carry-over from other donors' samples.

This chain joins TRBV29-1 and TRBJ2-5; TCRdb reports TRBD1, a call that lacks DNA to check it against. Germline lookup yields CDR1 SQVTM and CDR2 ANQGSEA. The CDR3 has 14 residues. The CDR3 sequence: CSVDLVSGTETQYF.

The chain carries TRBV5-1 and TRBJ2-7; lacking DNA, the TRBD1 call made by TCRdb goes unchecked. The CDR3 is 13 amino acids. Germline CDR1 SGHRS, CDR2 YFSETQ. The CDR3 protein is CASQGQGAREQYF.